This section outlines one T cell receptor beta chain sequence together with its context. This clonotype was recorded at least ten times. Its antigen has not been determined. Within one base of it there is no much larger clone, and no base qualities were kept. The receptor library was made with RACE. TCRdb records NextSeq 500 as the sequencer. During library preparation, unique molecular identifiers were attached to individual cDNA molecules so that TCRs could be counted in a quantitative, reproducible way. For every blood RNA sample, sequencing covered both the TCR alpha and TCR beta chains. Per the authors' processing: The median number of TCRs per sample was over 85,000, ranging from roughly 23,224 to 690,600. The Decombinator software suite was used to annotate the V, J and CDR3 of the TCR reads. Every sample was subsampled to the same number of TCRs (28,000) for the PS versus PT1 abundance plots. TCRs were defined as expanded if absent before sensitization and observed at least eight times at the 2-week time point. Using fastp at Q25 and MiXCR, TCRdb reprocessed the public reads and kept productive beta chains. Rows matching on CDR3 protein sequence are summarized as one entry with the most common DNA and genes. The V and J calls shown here were made by TCRdb, not taken from the authors' results. A total of about 120,000 distinct CDR3 sequences appear in this sample, roughly an eighth of them only once. The ten largest clones capture approximately 0.89% of the sample.

The data belong to a study of human T cells and chemical hapten exposure (TCRdb year 2021). At the level of the whole study: For sensitization, 2% DPC in acetone was applied to a 2 cm by 2 cm area of upper inner arm skin. Weekly therapeutic DPC doses were additionally applied to the scalp of patients throughout the roughly 24-week study period. Patch testing on the upper back used Finn chambers containing 0.01% DPC, with scoring done after 6 days according to International Contact Dermatitis Research Group standards. The mostly female patient cohort included alopecia areata with under or over 50% scalp involvement, alopecia totalis and alopecia universalis. Libraries were pooled for sequencing, and per-sample TCR yields varied mainly because of small differences in library volumes within the pool. This study followed changes in the peripheral blood TCR repertoire in vivo during primary and secondary sensitization of alopecia patients to the hapten diphenylcyclopropenone (DPC). Blood samples were taken from patients before sensitization (week 0) and then at 2, 6 and about 24 weeks after DPC sensitization. Around 30 alopecia patients provided blood for TCR sequencing at one to four time points (pre-sensitization, 2, 6 and 24 weeks).

What the research found in general, with its limitations: A positive correlation was found between the number of PT1 expanded TCRs and patch test score, with significance reached at thresholds 8, 16 and 32 but not 4. DPC sensitization did not change the number of TCRs with a frequency above 1 in 1000, and there was no evidence of changes in global repertoire structure. Expanded TCRs formed significantly more large CDR3 similarity clusters than pre-sensitization or healthy control sets, consistent with antigen-driven responses. All patients had alopecia, a presumed autoimmune disease, so their immune response might differ from that of healthy individuals. Repeated subsampling changed both the strength of the expansion versus patch-test correlation and the threshold at which that correlation became significant.

The time point tag for this specimen amounts to: patch test 1, 2 weeks after DPC sensitization. The treatment or condition label corresponds to: therapeutic diphenylcyclopropenone sensitization with weekly scalp DPC. At each patch-test visit, blood was drawn before the patch test was applied. To be eligible, patients had to be aged 18 to 70, diagnosed with alopecia and judged suitable for DPC therapy, while pregnant patients were excluded. Unfractionated whole blood was collected in Tempus Blood RNA tubes, and total RNA was extracted from that blood. Measured from the cysteine to the phenylalanine, the CDR3 is 14 residues long. CDR3 DNA is the only sequence kept; it has 42 bases, read in frame from the first base. V and J lose 0 bases and 0 bases, and a span of 6 bases separates them. From a lookup of the germline V gene, CDR1 and CDR2 are SGDLS and YYNGEE.

The source is a man aged 18 to 29 with alopecia areata. Some clones in this sample may be carry-over from other donors' samples. This sample comprised whole blood, obtained in connection with sensitization to the hapten diphenylcyclopropenone (DPC). The sequence joins TRBV9 to TRBJ1-1; the D segment could be TRBD1, given 5 matching bases. The encoded CDR3 is CASSVGGMNTEAFF. The sequenced DNA is TGTGCCAGCAGCGTAGGGGGGATGAACACTGAAGCTTTCTTT.